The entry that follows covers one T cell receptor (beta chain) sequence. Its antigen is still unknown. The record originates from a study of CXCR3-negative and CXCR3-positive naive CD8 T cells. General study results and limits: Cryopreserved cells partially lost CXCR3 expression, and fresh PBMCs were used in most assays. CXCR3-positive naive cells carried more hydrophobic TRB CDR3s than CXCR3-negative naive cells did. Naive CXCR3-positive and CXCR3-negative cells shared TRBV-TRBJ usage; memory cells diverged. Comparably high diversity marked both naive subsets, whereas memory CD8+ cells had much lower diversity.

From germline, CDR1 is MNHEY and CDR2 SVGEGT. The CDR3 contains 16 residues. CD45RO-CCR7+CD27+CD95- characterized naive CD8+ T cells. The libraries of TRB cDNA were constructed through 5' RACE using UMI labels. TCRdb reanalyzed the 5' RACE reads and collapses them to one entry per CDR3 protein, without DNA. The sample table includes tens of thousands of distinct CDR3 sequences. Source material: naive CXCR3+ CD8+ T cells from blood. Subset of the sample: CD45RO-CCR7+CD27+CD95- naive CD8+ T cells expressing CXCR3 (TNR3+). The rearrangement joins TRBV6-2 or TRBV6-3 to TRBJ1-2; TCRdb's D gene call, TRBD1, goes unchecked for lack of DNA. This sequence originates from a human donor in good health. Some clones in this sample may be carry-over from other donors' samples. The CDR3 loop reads CASSFIPPGTDDGYTF.